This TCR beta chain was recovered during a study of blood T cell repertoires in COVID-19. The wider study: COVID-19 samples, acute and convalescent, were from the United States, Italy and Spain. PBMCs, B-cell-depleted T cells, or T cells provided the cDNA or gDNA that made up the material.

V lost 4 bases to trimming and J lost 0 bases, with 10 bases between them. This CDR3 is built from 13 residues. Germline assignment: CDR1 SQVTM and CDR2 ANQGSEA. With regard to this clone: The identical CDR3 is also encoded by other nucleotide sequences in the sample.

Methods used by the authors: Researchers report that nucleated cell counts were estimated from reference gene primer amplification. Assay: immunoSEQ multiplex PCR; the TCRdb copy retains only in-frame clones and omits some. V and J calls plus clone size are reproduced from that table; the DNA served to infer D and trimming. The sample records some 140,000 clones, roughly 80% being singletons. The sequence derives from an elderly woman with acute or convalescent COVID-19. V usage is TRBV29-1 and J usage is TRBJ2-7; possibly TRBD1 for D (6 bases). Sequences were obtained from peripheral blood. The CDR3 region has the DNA TGCAGCGTTGGCCAGGGGAACTCCTACGAGCAGTACTTC. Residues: CSVGQGNSYEQYF.